The rows below give T cell receptor beta chains drawn from one sample of a study of radiotherapy plus CTLA-4 blockade in lung cancer. TCRdb's copy holds only in-frame clones and misses some; the assay was immunoSEQ multiplex PCR. The sample yields 81,000 or so clones, about four fifths seen once. The sequencing here drew on peripheral blood, taken from a patient treated with radiotherapy plus ipilimumab. These receptors originate from a human donor with non-small cell lung cancer that progressed on radiotherapy plus ipilimumab. CDR3s include the opening cysteine and the closing phenylalanine or tryptophan. A D gene is named only where the DNA matches it firmly. Part of the rows lack a size; the others show once, few, many or a class for expanded clones.

. | TRBJ1-1 | . | TRBV7-8 | CASSLGLGTEAFF | TGTGCCAGCAGCTTAGGGCTGGGCACTGAAGCTTTCTTT
. | TRBJ2-7 | . | TRBV7-2 | CASRVSYLRAEQYF | TGTGCCAGCAGGGTCAGTTATCTTCGGGCAGAGCAGTACTTC
. | TRBJ2-1 | . | TRBV4-3 | CASSPSRTRVEQFF | TGCGCCAGCAGCCCGAGCCGAACTAGGGTTGAGCAGTTCTTC
TRBD2 | TRBJ2-5 | . | TRBV7-7 | CASSLGWGGQETQYF | TGTGCTAGCAGCTTAGGGTGGGGAGGGCAAGAGACCCAGTACTTC
. | TRBJ1-2 | once | TRBV4-1 | CASSQDMAQGYGYTF | TGCGCCAGCAGCCAAGATATGGCTCAGGGGTATGGCTACACCTTC
TRBD1 | TRBJ1-5 | few | TRBV6-1 | CASREDRGNQPQHF | TGTGCCAGCAGAGAGGACAGGGGCAATCAGCCCCAGCATTTT
. | TRBJ2-5 | few | TRBV11-2 | CASRLRGSHGETQYF | TGTGCCAGCAGACTGAGGGGATCCCACGGGGAGACCCAGTACTTC
. | TRBJ1-2 | . | TRBV21-1 | CASSKGRNYGYTF | TGTGCCAGCAGCAAGGGACGGAACTATGGCTACACCTTC
. | TRBJ2-5 | . | TRBV29-1 | CSVDGGRQETQYF | TGCAGCGTTGATGGAGGGAGACAAGAGACCCAGTACTTC
. | TRBJ2-2 | . | TRBV4-2 | CASSPPGGNTGELFF | TGTGCCAGCAGCCCCCCCGGGGGCAACACCGGGGAGCTGTTTTTT
TRBD2 | TRBJ2-1 | . | TRBV10-3 | CAIRGTSGQYNEQFF | TGTGCCATCAGGGGGACTAGCGGGCAATACAATGAGCAGTTCTTC
. | TRBJ2-2 | . | TRBV2 | CASILQMNTGELFF | TGTGCCAGCATCCTCCAGATGAACACCGGGGAGCTGTTTTTT
TRBD1 | TRBJ2-5 | . | TRBV5-3 | CARRIGQAQYF | TGTGCCAGAAGGATCGGACAGGCCCAGTACTTC
. | TRBJ2-2 | . | TRBV29-1 | CAGERTGELFF | TGCGCAGGGGAAAGAACCGGGGAGCTGTTTTTT
TRBD1 | TRBJ1-2 | . | TRBV4-2 | CASSPLGAEDRAASGGYTF | TGTGCCAGCAGTCCACTAGGGGCGGAGGACAGGGCAGCGAGTGGTGGCTACACCTTC
TRBD1 | TRBJ1-1 | . | TRBV5-1 | CASSSGGENTEAFF | TGCGCCAGCAGCTCAGGGGGCGAAAACACTGAAGCTTTCTTT
. | TRBJ2-2 | . | TRBV7-9 | CASSFTGELFF | TGTGCCAGCAGTTTCACCGGGGAGCTGTTTTTT
. | TRBJ1-3 | . | TRBV13 | CASSLLQGFSGNTIYF | TGTGCCAGCAGCTTACTTCAGGGATTCTCTGGAAACACCATATATTTT
TRBD1 | TRBJ1-5 | few | TRBV7-2 | CASSLSAGTGGYSNQPQHF | TGTGCCAGCAGCTTAAGTGCCGGGACAGGGGGTTATAGCAATCAGCCCCAGCATTTT
TRBD2 | TRBJ2-5 | once | TRBV9 | CASSLGLAGVETQYF | TGTGCCAGCAGCCTCGGACTAGCGGGAGTTGAGACCCAGTACTTC
TRBD1 | TRBJ2-7 | . | TRBV7-8 | CASSSRQGHYEQYF | TGTGCCAGCAGCTCCCGACAGGGCCACTACGAGCAGTACTTC
. | TRBJ2-6 | . | TRBV4-3 | CASSQDPRGGAGANVLTF | TGCGCCAGCAGCCAAGATCCAAGAGGAGGGGCTGGGGCCAACGTCCTGACTTTC
. | TRBJ2-1 | . | TRBV25-1 | CASSEILPAGYNEQFF | TGTGCCAGCAGTGAAATTCTACCCGCGGGCTACAATGAGCAGTTCTTC
. | TRBJ1-1 | once | TRBV2 | CASSEAGLNTEAFF | TGTGCCAGCAGTGAAGCGGGGTTGAACACTGAAGCTTTCTTT
. | TRBJ2-7 | . | TRBV6-5 | CASSYSVDRSSYEQYF | TGTGCCAGCAGTTACTCGGTCGACAGATCCTCCTACGAGCAGTACTTC
TRBD2 | TRBJ2-2 | . | TRBV10-3 | CAIGQTSGNTGELFF | TGTGCCATCGGTCAGACTAGCGGAAACACCGGGGAGCTGTTTTTT
. | TRBJ1-5 | . | TRBV6-1 | CASSPTGRTNQPQHF | TGTGCCAGCAGTCCTACTGGACGTACTAATCAGCCCCAGCATTTT
. | TRBJ1-6 | . | TRBV6-6 | CASSPLSSYNSPLHF | TGTGCCAGCAGTCCCCTAAGCTCCTATAATTCACCCCTCCACTTT
. | TRBJ1-5 | once | TRBV29-1 | CSVGVSNQPQHF | TGCAGCGTTGGAGTTAGCAATCAGCCCCAGCATTTT
. | TRBJ1-1 | . | TRBV11-1 | CASSLAGGFEAFF | TGTGCCAGCAGCTTAGCCGGTGGCTTTGAAGCTTTCTTT
. | TRBJ1-4 | . | TRBV10-3 | CATRNPTGTNEKLFF | TGTGCCACCCGGAACCCCACCGGGACTAATGAAAAACTGTTTTTT
. | TRBJ2-2 | . | TRBV5-1 | CASSAGQLSGELFF | TGCGCCAGCAGCGCTGGCCAGCTGTCCGGGGAGCTGTTTTTT
. | TRBJ2-2 | once | TRBV2 | CASSGRPTGELFF | TGTGCCAGCAGTGGGAGGCCAACCGGGGAGCTGTTTTTT
. | TRBJ2-3 | few | TRBV12-5 | CASGLVANYAGRADTQYF | TGTGCTAGTGGTTTGGTTGCGAATTATGCCGGTCGCGCAGATACGCAGTATTTT
. | TRBJ2-3 | once | TRBV6-1 | CASRNRASTDTQYF | TGTGCCAGCAGAAACAGGGCTAGCACAGATACGCAGTATTTT
. | TRBJ1-4 | . | TRBV27 | CASSLRWQAKREKLFF | TGTGCCAGCAGTCTAAGGTGGCAGGCAAAAAGGGAAAAACTGTTTTTT
TRBD2 | TRBJ2-7 | . | TRBV4-3 | CASSPALAGGYEQYF | TGCGCCAGCAGCCCCGCACTAGCGGGGGGCTACGAGCAGTACTTC
TRBD1 | TRBJ1-2 | . | TRBV5-4 | CASSPTGGASGYTF | TGTGCCAGCAGCCCGACAGGGGGCGCCTCTGGCTACACCTTC
TRBD2 | TRBJ2-3 | . | TRBV5-1 | CARFPLAGGTDTQYF | TGCGCCAGATTCCCCCTAGCGGGGGGCACAGATACGCAGTATTTT
. | TRBJ1-2 | . | TRBV9 | CASSVGQVSMYGYTF | TGTGCCAGCAGCGTAGGACAGGTCTCCATGTATGGCTACACCTTC
. | TRBJ2-2 | . | TRBV7-2 | CASSLRYSPGTGELFF | TGTGCCAGCAGCTTAAGGTACAGCCCTGGCACCGGGGAGCTGTTTTTT
TRBD1 | TRBJ1-2 | . | TRBV19 | CASRSGQGFYGYTF | TGTGCCAGTAGGTCGGGACAGGGGTTCTATGGCTACACCTTC
TRBD2 | TRBJ2-7 | once | TRBV18 | CASSPLTGTSNYEQYF | TGTGCCAGCTCACCACTAACCGGGACTAGCAACTACGAGCAGTACTTC
. | TRBJ2-7 | . | TRBV4-3 | CASSHVGSYEQYF | TGCGCCAGCAGCCACGTTGGATCCTACGAGCAGTACTTC
. | TRBJ1-3 | . | TRBV7-9 | CASSPGGGTIYF | TGTGCCAGCAGCCCTGGAGGGGGCACCATATATTTT
TRBD1 | TRBJ1-2 | once | TRBV29-1 | CSVRQGRVGGYGYTF | TGCAGCGTCAGACAGGGGAGGGTAGGCGGCTATGGCTACACCTTC
. | TRBJ2-3 | few | TRBV28 | CASGGSTDTQYF | TGTGCCAGCGGGGGTAGTACAGATACGCAGTATTTT
TRBD1 | TRBJ1-2 | . | TRBV10-3 | CAISEGQGVGYTF | TGTGCCATCAGCGAGGGACAGGGGGTCGGCTACACCTTC
TRBD1 | TRBJ1-4 | . | TRBV7-6 | CASSLGQGGGEKLFF | TGTGCCAGCAGCTTAGGACAGGGGGGTGGTGAAAAACTGTTTTTT
. | TRBJ1-4 | . | TRBV18 | CASSQFQGSPNEKLFF | TGTGCCAGCTCACAATTTCAGGGGTCCCCTAATGAAAAACTGTTTTTT
TRBD2 | TRBJ2-2 | . | TRBV2 | CASTASSGGAGFRELFF | TGTGCCAGCACCGCTTCTAGCGGGGGGGCCGGGTTCAGGGAGCTGTTTTTT
. | TRBJ2-3 | . | TRBV5-6 | CASSRQGTDTQYF | TGTGCCAGCAGCCGGCAGGGTACAGATACGCAGTATTTT
. | TRBJ2-7 | few | TRBV4-1 | CASSQDYTVYEQYF | TGCGCCAGCAGCCAAGATTACACCGTCTACGAGCAGTACTTC
. | TRBJ1-3 | . | TRBV4-1 | CASSQAAGMRSGNTIYF | TGCGCCAGCAGCCAAGCAGCAGGGATGAGATCTGGAAACACCATATATTTT
. | TRBJ1-1 | . | TRBV7-2 | CASSLGPRQKAFF | TGTGCCAGCAGCTTAGGTCCAAGACAGAAAGCTTTCTTT
. | TRBJ1-4 | . | TRBV7-9 | CASSLGSTNEKLFF | TGTGCCAGCAGCTTAGGGTCAACTAATGAAAAACTGTTTTTT
. | TRBJ1-2 | . | TRBV5-4 | CASSDRRTGYYGYTF | TGTGCCAGCAGCGATAGGCGTACAGGGTACTATGGCTACACCTTC
. | TRBJ1-1 | few | TRBV10-2 | CASSDGEKIEAFF | TGCGCCAGCAGTGATGGGGAAAAGATTGAAGCTTTCTTT